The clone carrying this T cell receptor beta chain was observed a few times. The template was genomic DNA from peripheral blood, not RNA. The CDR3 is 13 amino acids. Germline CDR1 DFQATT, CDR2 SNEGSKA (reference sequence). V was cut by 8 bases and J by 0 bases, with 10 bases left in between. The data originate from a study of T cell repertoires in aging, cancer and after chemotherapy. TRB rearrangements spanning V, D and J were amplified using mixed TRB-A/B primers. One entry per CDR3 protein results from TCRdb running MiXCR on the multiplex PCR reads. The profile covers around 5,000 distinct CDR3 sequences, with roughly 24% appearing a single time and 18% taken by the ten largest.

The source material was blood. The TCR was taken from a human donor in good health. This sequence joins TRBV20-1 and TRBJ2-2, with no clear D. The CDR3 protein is CSRAVANTGELFF. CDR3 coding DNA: TGCAGTAGGGCGGTTGCGAACACCGGGGAGCTGTTTTTT.